The clone carrying this TCR beta chain was seen repeatedly, ten times or more. Its target is not known. Making TCR cDNA involved 5'RACE template switching, which added UMIs and a universal primer site. From the 5' RACE reads, TCRdb called clonotypes with MiXCR, one entry per CDR3 protein. This table holds about 320,000 distinct CDR3 sequences, about 10% found once. The sample is drawn from a study of T cells after yellow fever vaccination. About the study: Each low-cell-number fraction was prepared by means of SMART-Seq v4 Ultra Low Input. Study outcomes and limitations: Weaker in magnitude, the secondary response showed a faster peak on day 5 versus 15.

CDR3 length: 16 amino acids. The germline V and J ends were trimmed by 4 bases and 4 bases, with 19 bases remaining between them. Per the germline V gene, CDR1 is LGHNA and CDR2 is YNFKEQ. The specimen comprised CD4+ T cells sorted from PBMCs, sampled 45 days after the yellow fever booster vaccination. This clonotype was sampled from a man between 18 and 29 years old who received the YFV17D yellow fever vaccine. V is TRBV4-2 and J is TRBJ1-2; D possibly corresponds to TRBD1 (5 bases). In nucleotides, the CDR3 is TGTGCCAGCAGCCCCCCGGTAGGGGAACAGATCTATGGCTACACCTTC. Translated, it gives CASSPPVGEQIYGYTF.